Each of the 17 T cell receptor beta chains below was sequenced from the same sample in a study of human T cells and chemical hapten exposure. TCRdb passed the RACE reads through MiXCR, listing each CDR3 protein once. The data contain approximately 90,000 distinct CDR3 sequences, 8.5% of them singletons. The time point was: pre-sensitization, week 0. Documented treatment: therapeutic diphenylcyclopropenone sensitization with weekly scalp DPC. The sample consisted of whole blood, taken in connection with sensitization to the hapten diphenylcyclopropenone (DPC). The receptors derive from a middle-aged man with alopecia areata. Some clones in this sample may be carry-over from other donors' samples.

V usage is TRBV7-8 and J usage is TRBJ2-3, with no clear D. Trimming pared 7 bases from V and 5 bases from J, leaving 7 bases between. Germline CDR1 reads SGHVS; CDR2 reads FQNEAQ. This CDR3 region has 11 residues. The CDR3 sequence is CASMVEDTQYF. CDR3 nucleotide sequence: TGTGCCAGCATGGTGGAAGATACGCAGTATTTT.

This clonotype was detected only a few times. The CDR3 reads CASSRTGSLVETQYF. The CDR3 region has the DNA TGCGCCAGCAGCAGGACAGGCTCGCTAGTAGAGACCCAGTACTTC. V gene TRBV5-1 combines with J gene TRBJ2-5; 7 bases line up with TRBD1. Trimming took 4 bases from V and 4 from J; bases not matched to a gene: 10. The CDR3 runs to 15 residues. Germline CDR1 SGHRS, CDR2 YFSETQ. Filled out from reference TRBV5-1 and TRBJ2-5, the complete variable domain reads KAGVTQTPRYLIKTRGQQVTLSCSPISGHRSVSWYQQTPGQGLQFLFEYFSETQRNKGNFPGRFSGRQFSNSRSEMNVSTLELGDSALYLCASSRTGSLVETQYFGPGTRLLVL.

This chain uses TRBV11-1 with TRBJ2-5, with 12 positions matching TRBD1. The CDR3 has 17 residues. The germline CDR1 and CDR2 sequences are SGHAT and FQDESV (reference sequence). The V segment lost 4 bases and the J segment 5 bases; nucleotides outside the gene matches: 11. CDR3 amino acids: CASSSLGTGGAEETQYF. As DNA, the CDR3 is TGTGCCAGCAGCTCGCTCGGGACAGGGGGCGCGGAGGAGACCCAGTACTTC.

This clonotype appeared a few times. The V call is TRBV20-1, the J call TRBJ2-3; 10 nucleotides align to TRBD2. Trimming cost V 6 bases and J 3 bases; bases outside gene matches: 15. Germline CDR1 DFQATT, CDR2 SNEGSKA (reference sequence). The CDR3 is made up of 17 amino acids. For the CDR3, the DNA is TGCAGTGCCCTTTCGCTAGCGGGAGTCCCAGGGACAGATACGCAGTATTTT. It is translated as CSALSLAGVPGTDTQYF.

The sample holds many counts of this clonotype. V is TRBV18 and J is TRBJ2-2; a possible D gene is TRBD2 (5 bases). CDR1 is KGHSH, CDR2 LQKENI, per germline. V gave up 6 bases and J gave up 1 base, with 18 bases separating them. There are 17 residues in the CDR3. The chain's CDR3 is CASSLQEVGRNTGELFF. CDR3 in DNA: TGTGCCAGCTCTCTCCAGGAGGTCGGTCGGAACACCGGGGAGCTGTTTTTT. The full variable domain, with the rest looked up from reference TRBV18 and TRBJ2-2, is NAGVMQNPRHLVRRRGQEARLRCSPMKGHSHVYWYRQLPEEGLKFMVYLQKENIIDESGMPKERFSAEFPKEGPSILRIQQVVRGDSAAYFCASSLQEVGRNTGELFFGEGSRLTVL.

This sequence joins TRBV20-1 and TRBJ1-1, with TRBD1 matching over 11 bases. This CDR3 spans 18 amino acids. Germline V gene data show CDR1 as DFQATT and CDR2 as SNEGSKA (reference sequence). The V gene end was trimmed by 6 bases and the J gene end by 1 base; junction bases not matched to a gene: 16. Written as DNA, the CDR3 is TGCAGTGCGTTGAATACAAGGACAGGGGGCGGTTGGAACACTGAAGCTTTCTTT. Its protein product is CSALNTRTGGGWNTEAFF.

This clonotype was picked up a small number of times. The CDR3 DNA reads TGTGCCAGCAGCTTATCAGGGGACTTCTATGGCTACACCTTC. Amino acid sequence: CASSLSGDFYGYTF. The rearrangement uses TRBV7-9 and TRBJ1-2; possible D gene TRBD1, 6 bases. This CDR3 is 14 amino acids long. Trimming left V 2 bases short and J 4 bases short, with 11 bases between. In germline, CDR1 is SEHNR, CDR2 FQNEAQ (reference sequence).

The chain recombines TRBV28 with TRBJ2-5, with TRBD2 identical over 8 bases. This CDR3 spans 16 amino acids. Germline CDR1 reads MDHEN; CDR2 reads SYDVKM. J gave up 3 bases and V 7 bases, and 13 bases lay outside the gene matches. Here the CDR3 DNA reads TGTGCCAGCACCCCCCCTGTAGCGGGGAGAAAAGAGACCCAGTACTTC. Translating it yields CASTPPVAGRKETQYF.

There are many counts of this clonotype. The V gene is TRBV18, the J gene TRBJ1-5; possibly TRBD1 for D (6 bases). V lost 3 bases and J lost 2, with 8 bases in between. Germline CDR1 and CDR2: KGHSH and LQKENI. CDR3 length: 14 residues. The CDR3 loop is CASSPTGGNQPQHF. For the CDR3, the DNA is TGTGCCAGCTCACCGACAGGAGGCAATCAGCCCCAGCATTTT.

This clonotype was seen more than once but under ten times. The genes are TRBV7-9 and TRBJ2-6; D remains unclear. Trimming stripped 5 bases from V and 1 base from J, with 9 bases between. The CDR3 loop spans 15 amino acids. Per germline, CDR1 SEHNR and CDR2 FQNEAQ (reference sequence). CDR3 in amino acids: CASSTRGSGANVLTF. The CDR3 nucleotides read TGTGCCAGCAGCACGCGTGGATCTGGGGCCAACGTCCTGACTTTC.

This clonotype was seen many times. V gene TRBV10-3 combines with J gene TRBJ2-3; tentatively, D is TRBD1 (5 bases). V was pared by 2 bases and J by 6 bases, with 9 bases between. Per germline, CDR1 ENHRY and CDR2 SYGVKD. There are 13 residues in the CDR3. The CDR3 nucleotides read TGTGCCATCAGTGAGCTAGGGGTGGATACGCAGTATTTT. Its translation: CAISELGVDTQYF.

The sample holds a few counts of this clonotype. V usage is TRBV28 and J usage is TRBJ1-6, with D possibly matching TRBD1 (5 bases). This CDR3 spans 14 amino acids. Germline CDR1 reads MDHEN; CDR2 reads SYDVKM. V lost 6 bases and J lost 6, with 12 bases in between. The CDR3: CASSPRQRNSPLHF. Here the CDR3 DNA reads TGTGCCAGCAGCCCCAGACAGCGTAATTCACCCCTCCACTTT.

The chain uses TRBV6-5 and TRBJ1-4; D is unresolved. The CDR3 runs to 14 residues. Germline V gives CDR1 MNHEY, CDR2 SVGAGI. V was shortened by 4 bases and J by 4 bases, with 10 bases between the two germline ends. CDR3 region: CASSSSGINEKLFF. DNA of the CDR3: TGTGCCAGCAGTTCGAGTGGGATTAATGAAAAACTGTTTTTT.

This clonotype was observed many times. This rearrangement joins TRBV5-1 to TRBJ2-5; D gene unclear. CDR3 length equals 15 residues. The ends were cut back, 0 bases at V and 4 bases at J, with 13 bases in the middle. Germline V gives CDR1 SGHRS, CDR2 YFSETQ. The CDR3, as DNA: TGCGCCAGCAGCTTGGCAGGTCGCTGGGGAGAGACCCAGTACTTC. As protein: CASSLAGRWGETQYF.

This clonotype was detected only once. The J gene is TRBJ2-7, the V gene TRBV6-2 or TRBV6-3; possibly TRBD1 or TRBD2 for D (5 bases each). This CDR3 contains 13 residues. V gave up 6 bases and J gave up 1 base, with 10 bases separating them. CDR1 is MNHEY, CDR2 SVGEGT, per germline. The CDR3 spells CASSTGASYEQYF. In DNA form, the CDR3 reads TGTGCCAGCAGCACCGGGGCGTCCTACGAGCAGTACTTC.

There are many counts of this clonotype. The rearrangement links TRBV6-2 or TRBV6-3 to TRBJ2-2, with D perhaps TRBD2 (6 bases). This CDR3 is 15 amino acids long. V lost 4 bases and J lost 5, with 14 bases in between. Germline CDR1 MNHEY, CDR2 SVGEGT. Written as DNA, the CDR3 is TGTGCCAGCAGTTCTATGGGGACTGGAACCGGGGAGCTGTTTTTT. Residues: CASSSMGTGTGELFF.

This clonotype was counted a few times. The chain recombines TRBV6-5 with TRBJ1-1; D may be TRBD1 (5 bases). V was shortened by 0 bases and J by 4 bases, with 12 bases between the two germline ends. CDR3 length equals 15 residues. Germline V gene sequence: CDR1 MNHEY, CDR2 SVGAGI. The CDR3 DNA follows: TGTGCCAGCAGTTACTCGAGGGGTGTGGGCACTGAAGCTTTCTTT. Translating gives CASSYSRGVGTEAFF.